The present T cell receptor beta chain was sequenced within a study of OX40 agonist ivuxolimab in advanced cancers. Germline assignment: CDR1 MNHEY and CDR2 SVGAGI. This CDR3 has 13 residues. The V end was cut by 7 bases, the J end by 4 bases, with 13 bases between. Measured with immunoSEQ multiplex PCR; TCRdb has only the in-frame clones, and not every one. The sample lists roughly 42,000 clones, less than 90% seen once, with about 12% in the top ten. The chain joins TRBV6-5 to TRBJ1-2; D possibly corresponds to TRBD1 (6 bases). Specimen: CD4+ or CD8+ T cells sorted from blood, collected in a trial of the OX40 agonist ivuxolimab. This clonotype was obtained from an adult with an advanced solid tumor such as melanoma, head and neck, liver or kidney cancer. The CDR3 bases are TGTGCCAGCACCGGGGGCCGGGGCTATGGCTACACCTTC. As protein: CASTGGRGYGYTF.